This TCR beta chain was recovered during a study of identical twins. Study results and caveats: Low generation-probability sequences were in excess among twin-shared out-of-frame alpha sequences. Insertions were reduced in abundant cord blood beta clonotypes but not in memory repertoires.

A universal primer site arose from template switching, and cDNA bore unique molecular identifiers. TCRdb re-called the 5' RACE reads through MiXCR, storing one row per CDR3 protein. The sample records some 1,700,000 distinct CDR3 sequences, about 32% being singletons. CDR1 ENHRY and CDR2 SYGVKD come from the germline V gene. This CDR3 comprises 12 residues. V was pared by 8 bases and J by 4 bases, with 12 bases between. Healthy Caucasians made up all donors. This clonotype was seen ten or more times. Its antigen is as yet unknown. The TCR was taken from a newborn girl in good health. The specimen was cord blood. This chain uses TRBV10-3 with TRBJ2-7, with a weak D call TRBD1 (6 bases). As DNA, the CDR3 is TGTGCCATCTACAGGGTTACTTACGAGCAGTACTTC. Its protein is CAIYRVTYEQYF.